The sequence of this T cell receptor beta chain was determined in a study of Ad26.COV2.S vaccination and SARS-CoV-2 variants. The CDR3 sequence is 15 residues long. V lost 5 bases to trimming and J lost 5 bases; unmatched junction nucleotides: 8. Germline V gene sequence: CDR1 SGHTA, CDR2 FQGNSA. This table comes from immunoSEQ multiplex PCR, and its TCRdb copy is limited to in-frame clones, with some not included. The repertoire includes roughly 500,000 clones, around 90% of them detected once, and roughly 12% sits in the top ten. The sample's treatment: about 20 received Ad26.COV2.S at low or high dose, single or two shots; a few received placebo; per-sample allocation not given. Day 63 following the first vaccine or placebo injection was when the samples were taken.

V and J are TRBV7-2 and TRBJ1-4; 7 nucleotides align to TRBD1. The sample consisted of peripheral blood, taken in a trial of Ad26.COV2.S vaccine versus placebo. The sequence was collected from a person aged 18-60 years who received the Ad26.COV2.S COVID-19 vaccine or a placebo. CDR3: CASSPTGTENEKLFF. The CDR3 nucleotides read TGTGCCAGCAGCCCGACCGGGACAGAGAATGAAAAACTGTTTTTT. Drawing the rest from reference TRBV7-2 and TRBJ1-4, the complete variable domain is GAGVSQSPSNKVTEKGKDVELRCDPISGHTALYWYRQSLGQGLEFLIYFQGNSAPDKSGLPSDRFSAERTGGSVSTLTIQRTQQEDSAVYLCASSPTGTENEKLFFGSGTQLSVL.